This T cell receptor (beta chain) is drawn from a study of blood T cells in healthy people across ages. Findings and caveats of the study: A strong correlation between TCR beta diversity and naive T cell percentage was seen.

The V end was cut by 0 bases, the J end by 4 bases, with 7 bases between. The CDR3 contains 14 residues. Germline V gene data show CDR1 as DFQATT and CDR2 as SNEGSKA (reference sequence). For the second PCR, which ran for 7 to 11 cycles, a sample-barcoded 5' primer and a J-beta primer mix were used. One entry per CDR3 protein, called by TCRdb with MiXCR from the 5' RACE reads. The repertoire consists of over 550,000 distinct CDR3 sequences, with around 31% occurring once and the leading ten covering less than 20%. For this clonotype: Its target is not known.

The V call is TRBV20-1, the J call TRBJ1-6; D not certain. Material for sequencing was blood. The source is a woman over 75 in good health. CDR3 protein: CSARDPNYNSPLHF. In DNA form, the CDR3 reads TGCAGTGCTAGAGACCCAAATTATAATTCACCCCTCCACTTT.